What follows describes a single TCR beta chain. Its specific antigen is unknown. The input lacks base qualities; no much larger clone sits a single base away. The data derive from a study of T cells in localized non-small cell lung cancer (dated by TCRdb to 2019 to 2021). As for the study more broadly: Comparing tumors with uninvolved tumor-adjacent lungs, the study looked at the T cell repertoires of 200 to 250 patients with early-stage NSCLC. The cohort comprised roughly 240 treatment-naïve NSCLC patients with resected, localized lung tumors. NSCLC patients had a mean age of roughly 69 years, and around 140 were male and more than 90 female. General conclusions and limits of the study: Because the study design was exploratory, TCR variables were selected using unadjusted p-values without false-discovery rate correction. Higher blood T cell density associated with longer overall survival, while higher adjacent-lung clonality associated with shorter survival. A median of around 50 of the top 100 tumor clones were detected in paired uninvolved adjacent lung, and around 30 of these tumor clones were also found among the top 100 clones of the paired uninvolved adjacent lung. Multi-region tumor sequencing was not performed, so intratumor heterogeneity could not be excluded. The highest T cell clonality was observed in uninvolved tumor-adjacent lung, where clonality exceeded that of tumor, suggesting that antigenic responses were more focused in uninvolved tumor-adjacent lung.

From a lookup of the germline V gene, CDR1 and CDR2 are MNHGY and SAAAGT. The junction shows trimming of 7 bases on V and 5 bases on J, plus 20 bases between the germline ends. The CDR3 runs 15 residues from the cysteine to the phenylalanine. Only the CDR3 DNA stays, 45 bases, in frame from base 1. Uninvolved adjacent lung was taken at least 2 cm from the tumor margin and confirmed free of atypia by two independent pathologists. At diagnosis, tumor, uninvolved tumor-adjacent lung and peripheral blood were collected and then preserved as a mix of FFPE and fresh-frozen material. TCR beta CDR3 regions were sequenced from DNA using the immunoSEQ Assay. Per the authors' processing: To compute T cell density, TCR beta template counts were normalized to usable DNA, which was estimated by amplifying housekeeping genes. The preseqR package was used to estimate richness by extrapolating to 400,000 templates for PBMC samples and to 120,000 templates for tissue samples. Clonality was taken to be one minus Pielou's evenness. Tissue-enriched TCRs were identified through differential abundance testing performed on productive amino-acid clonotypes, with a minimum total count of 5 and an alpha of 0.1. The Jaccard Index and the Morisita Overlap Index were used to quantify repertoire overlap between compartments. GLIPH clustered TCR beta CDR3s with public tetramer-defined viral CDR3s; viral motifs required at least three viral sequences plus V-gene enrichment. TCRdb mirrors the immuneACCESS table, restricted to in-frame sequences. Some clones are absent from its copies; in checked studies, under half trace to an unresolved V gene, and the reason for the others is unknown. The DNA was the basis for D and trimming; V, J and clone size are from that table. The sample table lists about 1,500 clones, approximately 24% of them with a count of one. The leading ten clones occupy roughly 15% of the sample.

This receptor was taken from a female donor older than 55 with stage I squamous cell lung carcinoma. Recombination linked TRBV6-8 to TRBJ1-1; the D gene is perhaps TRBD1, from 5 matching bases. The specimen comprised normal lung tissue next to the tumor, sampled before any cancer treatment. The nucleotide sequence reads as follows: TGTGCCAGCAAGTTGGGGACCCAAAGAGGAACTGAAGCTTTCTTT. This is translated as CASKLGTQRGTEAFF.